This T cell receptor beta chain was captured by sequencing in a study of neurological immune-mediated disorders. The CDR3 contains 15 residues. V trimming: 3 bases; J trimming: 7 bases; junction bases outside the gene matches: 8. Germline V gene lookup returns CDR1 DFQATT and CDR2 SNEGSKA (reference sequence). TCRdb reprocessed the 5' RACE reads via MiXCR and lists one record per CDR3 protein. The data hold approximately 44,000 distinct CDR3 sequences, with 4.5% to 7% observed a single time. The sorted libraries involved the use of approximately 930,000 CD4+ or CD8+ T cells. Study-wide results and limits: Multiple sclerosis was found to have the least TCR clonal expansion, below healthy controls, and HTLV-1-associated myelopathy the most. One related-CDR3 cluster, identified by phylogenetic grouping, held the repertoires of 18 of 34 multiple sclerosis patients and was a possible signature. Neither clinical nor MRI features showed any association with the multiple sclerosis repertoire cluster, and the authors stated that larger cohorts are needed.

This clonotype was seen many times. The antigen is unknown. This TCR was sampled from a woman younger than 35 with multiple sclerosis. The V gene is TRBV20-1, the J gene TRBJ2-1, with 11 positions matching TRBD2. Specimen: CD4+ T cells from blood. CDR3 nucleotide sequence: TGCAGTGCTAGGAGAGGGACTAGCGGACGAAATGAGCAGTTCTTC. It translates to CSARRGTSGRNEQFF.